This entry lists 10 T cell receptor beta chains sequenced from one sample in a study of beta chain features in type 1 diabetes. Of the isolated RNA, all was reverse transcribed, and so the sequenced material was expressed TCRB transcripts. Clones were read by immunoSEQ multiplex PCR, and TCRdb kept only the in-frame ones, dropping some. This sample has fewer than 150,000 clones, with 6.9% found just once. The specimen sequenced was central memory CD4+ T cells from blood. The receptor set was obtained from a woman in her 30s in good health.

V gene TRBV19 combines with J gene TRBJ2-7; 12 nucleotides align to TRBD1. V shed 5 bases, J shed 7 bases, and the junction held 6 bases outside the gene matches. Germline-derived CDR1 and CDR2 are LNHDA and SQIVND (reference sequence). The CDR3 spans 14 residues. The CDR3 sequence: CASSARDRGREQYF. The DNA of the CDR3 is TGTGCCAGTAGTGCCCGGGACAGGGGGCGTGAGCAGTACTTC.

The chain couples TRBV7-8 to TRBJ2-5, with D perhaps TRBD2 (5 bases). V was clipped by 6 bases and J by 4 bases, with 12 bases between them. This CDR3 has 13 amino acids. Looked up from germline, CDR1 is SGHVS and CDR2 is FQNEAQ. The CDR3, as DNA: TGTGCCAGCAGGGGCGGGTCGGTAGAGACCCAGTACTTC. Its protein product is CASRGGSVETQYF.

This clone was picked up a small number of times. This chain joins TRBV4-3 and TRBJ2-3; 11 nucleotides line up with TRBD2. The CDR3 extends over 17 amino acids. Germline CDR1 is LGHNA and CDR2 is YSLEER. V dropped 4 bases and J dropped 2; count of bases not matched to a gene: 8. In DNA, the CDR3 is TGCGCCAGCAGCCGTGGGTTGACTAGCGGGATCACAGATACGCAGTATTTT. Translating it yields CASSRGLTSGITDTQYF.

The chain is built from TRBV4-2 and TRBJ2-7; TRBD2 agrees at 8 bases. This CDR3 has 14 amino acids. Germline V gene lookup returns CDR1 LGHNA and CDR2 YNFKEQ. V gave up 0 bases and J gave up 2 bases; unmatched junction bases: 0. As DNA, the CDR3 is TGTGCCAGCAGCCAAGAAGCGGGAGCCTACGAGCAGTACTTC. Translating it yields CASSQEAGAYEQYF.

The V gene is TRBV19, the J gene TRBJ2-2, with TRBD1 matching 9 bases. There are 16 residues in the CDR3. Germline lookup yields CDR1 LNHDA and CDR2 SQIVND (reference sequence). With V trimmed by 5 bases and J by 0 bases, 4 bases remained unmatched. DNA for the CDR3: TGTGCCAGTAGTCCCGGGACAGGGACGAACACCGGGGAGCTGTTTTTT. It specifies CASSPGTGTNTGELFF.

In this sample, this clone turned up a few times. The chain employs TRBV5-1 and TRBJ2-1, with TRBD2 matching 11 bases. CDR3 length: 16 residues. J gave up 6 bases and V 3 bases, and 8 bases lay outside the gene matches. Germline CDR1 reads SGHRS; CDR2 reads YFSETQ. Written as DNA, the CDR3 is TGCGCCAGCAGCTCGGAAACCGGGACTAGCGGCAATGAGCAGTTCTTC. Amino acids: CASSSETGTSGNEQFF.

The table lists this clone with a few counts. This chain uses TRBV5-4 with TRBJ2-5, with 8 nucleotides matching TRBD2. The J segment lost 2 bases and the V segment lost 3 bases, leaving 6 bases of the junction unmatched. Per germline, CDR1 SGHNT and CDR2 YYREEE (reference sequence). The CDR3 has 15 residues. CDR3 nucleotides: TGTGCCAGCAGCTCTAAGACTAGCGCTCAAGAGACCCAGTACTTC. This translates into CASSSKTSAQETQYF. Looking up the rest from reference TRBV5-4 and TRBJ2-5 gives the full variable domain: ETGVTQSPTHLIKTRGQQVTLRCSSQSGHNTVSWYQQALGQGPQFIFQYYREEENGRGNFPPRFSGLQFPNYSSELNVNALELDDSALYLCASSSKTSAQETQYFGPGTRLLVL.

This clone was picked up one time. V gene TRBV5-6 combines with J gene TRBJ2-5; D possibly corresponds to TRBD2 (6 bases). Trimming took 2 bases from V and 4 from J, leaving 18 bases between them. Germline lookup yields CDR1 SGHDT and CDR2 YYEEEE. CDR3 length equals 16 residues. CDR3 amino acids: CASSFRISGTGETQYF. In nucleotides, the CDR3 is TGTGCCAGCAGCTTCCGGATTAGCGGTACGGGAGAGACCCAGTACTTC.

This clone has just a few counts. Given a far larger clone just one base away, this is likely a sequencing read error. The chain is built from TRBV4-2 and TRBJ2-7; the match to TRBD1 covers 8 bases. Germline V lookup: CDR1 LGHNA, CDR2 YNFKEQ. This CDR3 has 13 amino acids. The V segment lost 3 bases and the J segment 3 bases; nucleotides outside the gene matches: 1. The CDR3, as DNA: TGTGCCAGCAGCCACGGACAGGGCTACGAGCAGTACTTC. It translates to CASSHGQGYEQYF.

This clone was seen a handful of times. The J gene is TRBJ2-7, the V gene TRBV4-2; TRBD2 matches at 12 bases. The V and J ends lost 1 base and 2 bases, in that order; junction bases with no gene match: 0. CDR3 length: 15 amino acids. CDR1 is LGHNA, CDR2 YNFKEQ, per germline. The CDR3 loop reads CASSQGTSGTYEQYF. CDR3 bases: TGTGCCAGCAGCCAAGGGACTAGCGGGACCTACGAGCAGTACTTC.